This T cell receptor (beta chain) was documented in a study of cytomegalovirus exposure and HLA in healthy donors. With regard to this clone: The antigen is not known.

The PCR contained 60 Vbeta and 13 Jbeta primers. Clones were sequenced by immunoSEQ multiplex PCR, and TCRdb holds only the in-frame ones, with some missing. The sample has about 200,000 clones, around 84% seen once. CDR1 is LNHDA and CDR2 is SQIVND in the germline V gene (reference sequence). This CDR3 spans 15 amino acids. The V end lost 4 bases, the J end lost 0 bases, and 11 bases lay between the germline ends. Findings and caveats of the study: In vitro data verified a few CMV-associated chains as specific for CMV antigens. A later analysis linked about 17,000 TCR beta sequences to HLA alleles at 0.05 false discovery rate. A later look showed TCR association rates differing by HLA locus, highest for DRB1 and lowest for HLA-C.

This chain connects TRBV19 to TRBJ2-3; no clear D gene. The clonotype was recovered from a woman younger than 30 in good health and CMV-seronegative. The specimen was PBMCs. The CDR3 DNA is TGTGCCAGTAGTAATACAGCTGCTAGCACAGATACGCAGTATTTT. Its protein is CASSNTAASTDTQYF. The whole variable domain, remainder taken from reference TRBV19 and TRBJ2-3, is DGGITQSPKYLFRKEGQNVTLSCEQNLNHDAMYWYRQDPGQGLRLIYYSQIVNDFQKGDIAEGYSVSREKKESFPLTVTSAQKNPTAFYLCASSNTAASTDTQYFGPGTRLTVL.